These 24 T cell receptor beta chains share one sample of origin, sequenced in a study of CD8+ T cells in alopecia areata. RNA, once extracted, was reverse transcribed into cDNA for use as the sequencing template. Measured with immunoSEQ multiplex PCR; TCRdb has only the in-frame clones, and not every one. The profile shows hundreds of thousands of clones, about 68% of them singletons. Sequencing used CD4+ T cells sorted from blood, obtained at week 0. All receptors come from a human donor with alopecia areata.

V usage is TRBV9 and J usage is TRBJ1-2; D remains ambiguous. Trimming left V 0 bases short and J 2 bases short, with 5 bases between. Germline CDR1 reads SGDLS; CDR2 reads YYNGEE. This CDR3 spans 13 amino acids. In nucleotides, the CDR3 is TGTGCCAGCAGCGTAGTTCGCAACTATGGCTACACCTTC. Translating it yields CASSVVRNYGYTF. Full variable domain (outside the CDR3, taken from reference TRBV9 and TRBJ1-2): DSGVTQTPKHLITATGQRVTLRCSPRSGDLSVYWYQQSLDQGLQFLIQYYNGEERAKGNILERFSAQQFPDLHSELNLSSLELGDSALYFCASSVVRNYGYTFGSGTRLTVV.

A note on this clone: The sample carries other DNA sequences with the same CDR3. The CDR3 loop reads CSVVGGGQETQYF. The CDR3 DNA is TGCAGCGTTGTGGGGGGTGGACAAGAGACCCAGTACTTC. This chain joins TRBV29-1 and TRBJ2-5; tentatively, D is TRBD2 (6 bases). Looked up from germline, CDR1 is SQVTM and CDR2 is ANQGSEA. This CDR3 contains 13 residues. The V and J ends lost 4 bases and 2 bases respectively, with 11 bases between them. Variable domain in full (rest from reference TRBV29-1 and TRBJ2-5): SAVISQKPSRDICQRGTSLTIQCQVDSQVTMMFWYRQQPGQSLTLIATANQGSEATYESGFVIDKFPISRPNLTFSTLTVSNMSPEDSSIYLCSVVGGGQETQYFGPGTRLLVL.

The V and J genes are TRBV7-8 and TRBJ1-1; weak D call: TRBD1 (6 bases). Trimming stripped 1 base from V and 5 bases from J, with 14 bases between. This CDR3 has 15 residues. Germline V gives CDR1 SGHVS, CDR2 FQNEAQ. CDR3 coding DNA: TGTGCCAGCAGCTTAGATCACAGGGAGGGAACTGAAGCTTTCTTT. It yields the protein CASSLDHREGTEAFF.

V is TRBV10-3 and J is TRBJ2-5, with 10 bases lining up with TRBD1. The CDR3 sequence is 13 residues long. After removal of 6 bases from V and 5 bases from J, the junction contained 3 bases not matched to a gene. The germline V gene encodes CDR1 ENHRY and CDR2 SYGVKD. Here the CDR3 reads CAIRTGGDETQYF. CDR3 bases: TGTGCCATCAGGACAGGGGGCGACGAGACCCAGTACTTC.

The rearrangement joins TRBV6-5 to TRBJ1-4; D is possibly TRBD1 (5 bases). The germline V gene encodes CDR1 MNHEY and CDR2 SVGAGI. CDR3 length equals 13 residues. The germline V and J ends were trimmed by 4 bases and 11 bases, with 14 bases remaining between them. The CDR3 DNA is TGTGCCAGCAGTTTAACCGGGGCGCAGAAACTGTTTTTT. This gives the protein CASSLTGAQKLFF.

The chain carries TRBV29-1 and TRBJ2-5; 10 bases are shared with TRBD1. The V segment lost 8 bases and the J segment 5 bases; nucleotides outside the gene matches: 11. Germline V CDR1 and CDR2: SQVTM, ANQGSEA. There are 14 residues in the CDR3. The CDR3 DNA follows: TGCAGCTCAACCTTGGACAGGGGGAAGGAGACCCAGTACTTC. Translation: CSSTLDRGKETQYF.

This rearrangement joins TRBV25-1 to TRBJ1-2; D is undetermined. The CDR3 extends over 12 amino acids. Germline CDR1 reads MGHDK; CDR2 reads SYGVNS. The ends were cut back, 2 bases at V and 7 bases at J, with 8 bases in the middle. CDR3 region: CASSENQVGYTF. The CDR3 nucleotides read TGTGCCAGCAGTGAAAATCAAGTTGGCTACACCTTC.

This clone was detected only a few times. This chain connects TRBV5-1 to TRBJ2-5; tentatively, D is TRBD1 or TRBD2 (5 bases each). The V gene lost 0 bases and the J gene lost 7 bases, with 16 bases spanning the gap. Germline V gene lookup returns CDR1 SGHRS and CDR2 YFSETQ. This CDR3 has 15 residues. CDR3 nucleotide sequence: TGCGCCAGCAGCTTGGCACGGGACGGGTTACGGACCCAGTACTTC. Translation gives CASSLARDGLRTQYF.

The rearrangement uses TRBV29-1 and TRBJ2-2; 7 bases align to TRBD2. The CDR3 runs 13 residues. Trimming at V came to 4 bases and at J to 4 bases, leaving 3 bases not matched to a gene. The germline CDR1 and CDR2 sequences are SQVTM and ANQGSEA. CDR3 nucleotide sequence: TGCAGCGTTGCCGGGGGGTTCACCGGGGAGCTGTTTTTT. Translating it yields CSVAGGFTGELFF.

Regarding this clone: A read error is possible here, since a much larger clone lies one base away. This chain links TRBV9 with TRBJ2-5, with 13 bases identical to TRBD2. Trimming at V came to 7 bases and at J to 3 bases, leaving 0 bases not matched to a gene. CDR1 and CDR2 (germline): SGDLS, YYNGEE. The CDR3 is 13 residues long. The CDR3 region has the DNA TGTGCCAGCGGACTAGCGGGGGAAGAGACCCAGTACTTC. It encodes CASGLAGEETQYF.

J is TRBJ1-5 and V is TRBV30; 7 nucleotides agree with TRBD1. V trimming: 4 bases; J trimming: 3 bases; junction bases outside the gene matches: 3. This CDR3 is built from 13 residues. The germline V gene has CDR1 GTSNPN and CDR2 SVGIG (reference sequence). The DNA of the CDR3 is TGTGCCTGGAAGGGGGCCGACAATCAGCCCCAGCATTTT. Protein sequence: CAWKGADNQPQHF.

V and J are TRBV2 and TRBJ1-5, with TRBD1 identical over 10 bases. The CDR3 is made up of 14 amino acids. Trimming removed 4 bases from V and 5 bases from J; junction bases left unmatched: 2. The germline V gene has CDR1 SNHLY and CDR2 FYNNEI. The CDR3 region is CASSGDRGHQPQHF. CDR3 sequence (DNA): TGTGCCAGCAGTGGAGACAGGGGGCATCAGCCCCAGCATTTT.

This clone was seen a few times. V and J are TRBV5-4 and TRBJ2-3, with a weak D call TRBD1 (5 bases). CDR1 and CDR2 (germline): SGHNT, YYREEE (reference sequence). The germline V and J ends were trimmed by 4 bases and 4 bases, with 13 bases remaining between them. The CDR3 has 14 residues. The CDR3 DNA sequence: TGTGCCAGCAGCCAGGGCCGACGCCCAGATACGCAGTATTTT. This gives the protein CASSQGRRPDTQYF.

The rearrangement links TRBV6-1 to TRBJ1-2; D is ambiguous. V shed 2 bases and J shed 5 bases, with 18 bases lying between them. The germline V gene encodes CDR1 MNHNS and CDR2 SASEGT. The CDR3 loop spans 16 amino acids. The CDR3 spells CASSEPRQVQTYGYTF. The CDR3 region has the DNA TGTGCCAGCAGTGAACCCCGGCAGGTCCAGACTTATGGCTACACCTTC.

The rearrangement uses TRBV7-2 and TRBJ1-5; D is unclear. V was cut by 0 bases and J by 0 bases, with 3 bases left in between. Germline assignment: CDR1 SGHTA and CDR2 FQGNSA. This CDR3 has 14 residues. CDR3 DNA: TGTGCCAGCAGCTTAGCTGCTAGCAATCAGCCCCAGCATTTT. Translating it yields CASSLAASNQPQHF.

Here the CDR3 DNA reads TGTGCCAGCAGTTTTGGGGGCAGGGGGACAGAGACCCAGTACTTC. Its translation: CASSFGGRGTETQYF. V and J are TRBV25-1 and TRBJ2-5; the match to TRBD1 covers 7 bases. The V segment lost 5 bases and the J segment 4 bases; nucleotides outside the gene matches: 10. CDR1 and CDR2 (germline): MGHDK, SYGVNS. This CDR3 is built from 15 residues.

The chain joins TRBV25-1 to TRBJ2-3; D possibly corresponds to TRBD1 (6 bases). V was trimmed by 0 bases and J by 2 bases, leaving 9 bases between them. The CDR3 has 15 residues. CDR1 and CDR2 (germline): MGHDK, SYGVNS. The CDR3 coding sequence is TGTGCCAGCAGTGAATACAGGGGTTACACAGATACGCAGTATTTT. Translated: CASSEYRGYTDTQYF.

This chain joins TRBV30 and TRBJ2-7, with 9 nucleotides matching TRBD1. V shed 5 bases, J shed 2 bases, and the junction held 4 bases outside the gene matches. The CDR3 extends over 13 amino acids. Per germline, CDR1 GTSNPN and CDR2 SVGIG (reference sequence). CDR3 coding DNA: TGTGCCTGGGGACAGGGGCGACCCTACGAGCAGTACTTC. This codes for CAWGQGRPYEQYF.

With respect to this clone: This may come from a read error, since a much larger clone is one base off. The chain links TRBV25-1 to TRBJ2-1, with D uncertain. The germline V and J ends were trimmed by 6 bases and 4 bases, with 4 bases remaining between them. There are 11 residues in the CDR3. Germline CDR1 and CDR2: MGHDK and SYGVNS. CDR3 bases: TGTGCCAGCAGGACATACAATGAGCAGTTCTTC. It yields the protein CASRTYNEQFF.

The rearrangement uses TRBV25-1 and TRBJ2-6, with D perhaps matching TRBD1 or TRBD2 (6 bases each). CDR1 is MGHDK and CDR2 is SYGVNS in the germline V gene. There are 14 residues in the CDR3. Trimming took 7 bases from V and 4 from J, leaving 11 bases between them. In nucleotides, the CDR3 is TGTGCCAGCACGGGGGCTCCCGGGGCCAACGTCCTGACTTTC. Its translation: CASTGAPGANVLTF.

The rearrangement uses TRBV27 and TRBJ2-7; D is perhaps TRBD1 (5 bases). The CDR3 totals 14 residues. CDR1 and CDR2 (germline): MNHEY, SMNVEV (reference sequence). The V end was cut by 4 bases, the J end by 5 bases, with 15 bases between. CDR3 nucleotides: TGTGCCAGCAGTTCAAAGGGGCCTGCCCACGAGCAGTACTTC. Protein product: CASSSKGPAHEQYF.

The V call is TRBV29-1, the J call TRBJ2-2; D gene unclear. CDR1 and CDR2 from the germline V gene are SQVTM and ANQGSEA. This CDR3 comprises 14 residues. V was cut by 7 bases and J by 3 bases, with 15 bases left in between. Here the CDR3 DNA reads TGCAGCGGACGTGACCTTCCGGACACCGGGGAGCTGTTTTTT. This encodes CSGRDLPDTGELFF.

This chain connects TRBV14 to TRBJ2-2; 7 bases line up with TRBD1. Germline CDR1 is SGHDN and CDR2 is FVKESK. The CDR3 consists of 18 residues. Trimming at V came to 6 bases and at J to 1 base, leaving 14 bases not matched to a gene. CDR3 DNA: TGTGCCAGCAGGGCAGAGGGGGCCCCGACCGGGAACACCGGGGAGCTGTTTTTT. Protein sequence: CASRAEGAPTGNTGELFF.

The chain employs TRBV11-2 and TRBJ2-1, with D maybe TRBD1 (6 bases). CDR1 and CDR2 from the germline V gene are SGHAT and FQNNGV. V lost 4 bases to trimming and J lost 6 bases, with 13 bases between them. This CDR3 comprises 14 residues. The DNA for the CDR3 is TGTGCCAGCAGCTCGACCAGGGGTGGCAATGAGCAGTTCTTC. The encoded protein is CASSSTRGGNEQFF.